The source of this T cell receptor beta chain is a study of T cell repertoires in cytomegalovirus infection. Study at large: Carrying CMV and the relevant HLA type showed in public TCR beta signatures.

CDR3 size: 16 residues. CDR1 is MNHEY and CDR2 is SMNVEV in the germline V gene (reference sequence). V dropped 6 bases and J dropped 6; count of bases not matched to a gene: 13. A single record per CDR3 protein comes from TCRdb applying MiXCR to the reads. The data hold roughly 600,000 distinct CDR3 sequences, with 20% to 25% observed a single time. Whole-study findings and limits: It was HLA-C-restricted CMV-specific TCR beta clonotypes that dominated the response ex vivo. CMV carriers having the relevant HLA were flagged by cumulative public TCR beta family frequency.

Ten or more counts support this clonotype. Its antigen is as yet unknown. The source material was CD8+ T cells from PBMCs. This sequence was found in a human donor in good health (CMV status not recorded). Some clones in this sample may be carry-over from other donors' samples. The rearrangement links TRBV27 to TRBJ2-1; 8 bases align to TRBD2. CDR3: CASSRPAGGGRNEQFF. Here the CDR3 DNA reads TGTGCCAGCAGCCGCCCCGCGGGCGGGGGGCGCAATGAGCAGTTCTTC.